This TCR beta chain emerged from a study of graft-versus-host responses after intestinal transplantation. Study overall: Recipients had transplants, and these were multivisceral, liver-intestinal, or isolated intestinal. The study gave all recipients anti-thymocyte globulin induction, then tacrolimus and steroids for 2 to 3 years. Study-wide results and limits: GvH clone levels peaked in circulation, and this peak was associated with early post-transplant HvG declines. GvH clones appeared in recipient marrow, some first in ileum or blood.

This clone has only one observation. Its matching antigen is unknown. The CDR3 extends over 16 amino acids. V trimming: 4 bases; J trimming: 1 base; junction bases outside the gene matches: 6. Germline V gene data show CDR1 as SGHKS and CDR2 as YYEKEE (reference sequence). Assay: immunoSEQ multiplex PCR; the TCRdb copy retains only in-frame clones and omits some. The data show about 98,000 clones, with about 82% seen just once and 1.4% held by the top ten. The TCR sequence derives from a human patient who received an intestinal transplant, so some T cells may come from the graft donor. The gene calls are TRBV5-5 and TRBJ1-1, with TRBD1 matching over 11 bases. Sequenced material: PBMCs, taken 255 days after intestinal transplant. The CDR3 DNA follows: TGTGCCAGCAGCGGCACCGGGACAGGGGGGAACACTGAAGCTTTCTTT. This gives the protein CASSGTGTGGNTEAFF.